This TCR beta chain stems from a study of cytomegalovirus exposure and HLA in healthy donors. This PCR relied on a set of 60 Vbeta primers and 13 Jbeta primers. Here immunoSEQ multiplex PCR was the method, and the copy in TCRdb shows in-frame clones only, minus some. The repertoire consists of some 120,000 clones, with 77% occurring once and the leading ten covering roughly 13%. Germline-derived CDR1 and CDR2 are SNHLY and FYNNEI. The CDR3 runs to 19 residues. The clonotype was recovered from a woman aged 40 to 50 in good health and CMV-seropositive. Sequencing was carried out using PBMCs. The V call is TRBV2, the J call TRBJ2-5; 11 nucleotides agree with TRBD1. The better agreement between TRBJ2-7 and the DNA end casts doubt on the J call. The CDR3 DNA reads TGTGCCAGCAGTGACCCACGGCCTCAGGACAGGGGGCACCCCTACGAGCAGTACTTC. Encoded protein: CASSDPRPQDRGHPYEQYF.